The 27 T cell receptor beta chains reported below all come from one sample, sequenced in a study of blood T cell repertoires in COVID-19. Libraries were prepared by immunoSEQ multiplex PCR; TCRdb keeps only in-frame clonotypes and omits some of them. The profile shows 180,000 or so clones, around 87% of them singletons. The sequencing input was peripheral blood. The receptors come from a man aged 40-49 years with active or convalescent COVID-19.

This clone was seen only a few times. The chain carries TRBV11-3 and TRBJ1-2; D gene unclear. V was clipped by 3 bases and J by 8 bases, with 16 bases between them. Germline V gives CDR1 SGHNT, CDR2 YENEEA. The CDR3 extends over 14 amino acids. Here the CDR3 reads CASSLSYEGDGYTF. The DNA for the CDR3 is TGTGCCAGCAGCTTGAGTTATGAGGGAGACGGCTACACCTTC.

This sequence joins TRBV9 and TRBJ1-4; 9 nucleotides align to TRBD1. Germline CDR1 SGDLS, CDR2 YYNGEE. J lost 7 bases, V lost 2 bases, and 6 bases had no gene match. The CDR3 runs 15 residues. CDR3 sequence reads: CASSVSQGAAEKLFF. CDR3 nucleotide sequence: TGTGCCAGCAGCGTTTCACAGGGGGCGGCTGAAAAACTGTTTTTT.

This chain connects TRBV2 to TRBJ2-1; 7 bases line up with TRBD1. V lost 2 bases, J lost 4 bases, and 5 bases stayed unmatched. The CDR3 runs 15 residues. The V gene's germline CDR1 is SNHLY and CDR2 FYNNEI. The CDR3 region has the DNA TGTGCCAGCAGTGAAAAGGGGGCGAAGTACAATGAGCAGTTCTTC. As protein: CASSEKGAKYNEQFF.

The chain is built from TRBV15 and TRBJ2-3; 7 bases line up with TRBD1. Germline V gives CDR1 LNHNV, CDR2 YYDKDF (reference sequence). V gave up 0 bases and J gave up 4 bases; unmatched junction bases: 7. The CDR3 is 16 amino acids. CDR3 coding DNA: TGTGCCACCAGCAGAGACCGGACAGGAGGACCAGATACGCAGTATTTT. It codes for CATSRDRTGGPDTQYF.

This sequence joins TRBV6-2 or TRBV6-3 and TRBJ2-7; 8 nucleotides agree with TRBD1. The J segment lost 1 base and the V segment lost 2 bases, leaving 7 bases of the junction unmatched. CDR1 and CDR2 (germline): MNHEY, SVGEGT. The length of the CDR3 is 16 residues. This CDR3 reads CASSYPGQGRSYEQYF. The CDR3 DNA sequence: TGTGCCAGCAGTTACCCCGGACAGGGCCGGTCCTACGAGCAGTACTTC.

The chain's CDR3 is CASSLRLDLRDRGRSTEAFF. In nucleotides, the CDR3 is TGTGCCAGCAGTTTAAGATTGGATCTCCGGGACAGGGGAAGGAGCACTGAAGCTTTCTTT. The genes are TRBV28 and TRBJ1-1; 10 bases agree with TRBD1. The CDR3 covers 20 residues. Germline assignment: CDR1 MDHEN and CDR2 SYDVKM. Unmatched junction bases numbered 19, after V lost 2 bases and J lost 4 bases.

The chain combines TRBV24-1 with TRBJ2-6; 8 positions agree with TRBD1. J was trimmed by 1 base and V by 1 base; bases with no gene match: 2. The CDR3 has 17 residues. The V gene's germline CDR1 is KGHDR and CDR2 SFDVKD. The CDR3 here is CATSDFRTGSGANVLTF. Written as DNA, the CDR3 is TGTGCCACCAGTGATTTCCGGACAGGGTCTGGGGCCAACGTCCTGACTTTC.

The CDR3 DNA sequence: TGTGCCAGTAGCTTCAAGACTAGCTGGGATGAGCAGTTCTTC. Protein sequence: CASSFKTSWDEQFF. V usage is TRBV19 and J usage is TRBJ2-1; 7 bases match TRBD2. Trimming took 6 bases from V and 8 from J; bases not matched to a gene: 10. CDR3 size: 14 residues. Germline V gives CDR1 LNHDA, CDR2 SQIVND (reference sequence). Drawing the rest from reference TRBV19 and TRBJ2-1, the complete variable domain is DGGITQSPKYLFRKEGQNVTLSCEQNLNHDAMYWYRQDPGQGLRLIYYSQIVNDFQKGDIAEGYSVSREKKESFPLTVTSAQKNPTAFYLCASSFKTSWDEQFFGPGTRLTVL.

This chain connects TRBV2 to TRBJ2-3, with 10 bases matching TRBD2. CDR3 size: 16 residues. Germline V gene data show CDR1 as SNHLY and CDR2 as FYNNEI. The V and J ends lost 6 bases and 8 bases, in that order; junction bases with no gene match: 14. The CDR3 coding sequence is TGTGCCAGCAGCGATCCTAGCGGGGGCAGCTGGGGTACGCAGTATTTT. As protein: CASSDPSGGSWGTQYF.

CDR3 DNA: TGTGCCAGCAGCAAGCGGTCAGTCACTAACTATGGCTACACCTTC. It yields the protein CASSKRSVTNYGYTF. The rearrangement joins TRBV5-4 to TRBJ1-2; D not certain. Germline V gene sequence: CDR1 SGHNT, CDR2 YYREEE (reference sequence). This CDR3 has 15 residues. Trimming removed 4 bases from V and 0 bases from J, with 13 bases in between.

The V gene is TRBV6-2 or TRBV6-3, the J gene TRBJ2-7; 7 bases map to TRBD1. J was trimmed by 13 bases and V by 6 bases; bases with no gene match: 9. The CDR3 has 11 residues. Germline CDR1 and CDR2: MNHEY and SVGEGT. CDR3 amino acids: CASSNRGQGYF. DNA of the CDR3: TGTGCCAGCAGCAACAGGGGTCAGGGATACTTC.

V is TRBV11-1 and J is TRBJ2-3; a weak D match, TRBD1 (6 bases). There are 16 residues in the CDR3. Germline V gene sequence: CDR1 SGHAT, CDR2 FQDESV (reference sequence). V was shortened by 5 bases and J by 0 bases, with 15 bases between the two germline ends. The CDR3 DNA follows: TGTGCCAGCAGCGATCGAGGGGGAATTAGCACAGATACGCAGTATTTT. Translation gives CASSDRGGISTDTQYF.

This chain connects TRBV6-1 to TRBJ2-7; D is undetermined. Per the germline V gene, CDR1 is MNHNS and CDR2 is SASEGT. V lost 2 bases to trimming and J lost 6 bases, with 17 bases between them. The CDR3 runs to 15 residues. The CDR3 DNA sequence: TGTGCCAGCAGTGAAATTGACTTAGCCCCCTCCGAGCAGTACTTC. This translates into CASSEIDLAPSEQYF.

The chain carries TRBV4-1 and TRBJ1-1; TRBD1 matches 11 bases. Germline values: CDR1 MGHRA, CDR2 YSYEKL. CDR3 length: 14 amino acids. The V segment lost 6 bases and the J segment 10 bases; nucleotides outside the gene matches: 10. The CDR3 DNA sequence: TGCGCCAGCAGTCCCGGGACAGGGGGGATCGTAGCTTTCTTT. It translates to CASSPGTGGIVAFF.

V is TRBV7-9 and J is TRBJ2-3, with D perhaps matching TRBD1 (5 bases). This CDR3 is built from 17 residues. The germline V and J ends were trimmed by 0 bases and 8 bases, with 21 bases remaining between them. The germline CDR1 and CDR2 sequences are SEHNR and FQNEAQ (reference sequence). DNA of the CDR3: TGTGCCAGCAGCTTAGCGGGCGGACAACGAAAACAGGTTACGCAGTATTTT. This sequence encodes CASSLAGGQRKQVTQYF.

This clone was counted once. The chain links TRBV7-8 to TRBJ1-1; TRBD1 might be the D (6 bases). The V gene lost 7 bases and the J gene lost 3 bases, with 21 bases spanning the gap. Germline V gene lookup returns CDR1 SGHVS and CDR2 FQNEAQ. There are 16 residues in the CDR3. CDR3 DNA: TGTGCCAGCAACACCGCGGCAGGGGCCGGGGACACTGAAGCTTTCTTT. Translation gives CASNTAAGAGDTEAFF.

The chain recombines TRBV14 with TRBJ1-1; TRBD1 matches at 7 bases. The CDR3 totals 18 residues. Germline V gene data show CDR1 as SGHDN and CDR2 as FVKESK. The V segment lost 4 bases and the J segment 2 bases; nucleotides outside the gene matches: 16. This CDR3 reads CASSRKGAEWRINTEAFF. CDR3 coding DNA: TGTGCCAGCAGCCGCAAGGGGGCTGAGTGGCGGATTAACACTGAAGCTTTCTTT.

V is TRBV10-3 and J is TRBJ1-2; D not certain. The V end was cut by 2 bases, the J end by 7 bases, with 14 bases between. In germline, CDR1 is ENHRY, CDR2 SYGVKD. The CDR3 is made up of 14 amino acids. CDR3 loop: CAISEGAAGFGYTF. In DNA form, the CDR3 reads TGTGCCATCAGTGAGGGTGCCGCGGGGTTTGGCTACACCTTC.

The J gene is TRBJ2-7, the V gene TRBV4-3, with TRBD2 identical over 7 bases. The CDR3 length is 15 residues. Germline assignment: CDR1 LGHNA and CDR2 YSLEER. V lost 3 bases to trimming and J lost 1 base; unmatched junction nucleotides: 6. In DNA, the CDR3 is TGCGCCAGCAGCCAGGACTTGGGGGGGTCCTACGAGCAGTACTTC. Amino acid sequence: CASSQDLGGSYEQYF.

The rearrangement joins TRBV6-5 to TRBJ1-1; D uncertain. V was trimmed by 5 bases and J by 1 base, leaving 14 bases between them. Germline assignment: CDR1 MNHEY and CDR2 SVGAGI. The CDR3 contains 15 residues. The CDR3 DNA sequence: TGTGCCAGCAGTCCGGTTACCACTTCGAACACTGAAGCTTTCTTT. Its translation: CASSPVTTSNTEAFF.

V is TRBV23-1 and J is TRBJ1-4, with 7 nucleotides matching TRBD1. TRBV23-1 falls under the ORF class, with uncertain function. With V trimmed by 3 bases and J by 5 bases, 6 bases remained unmatched. This CDR3 is built from 15 residues. For the CDR3, the DNA is TGCGCCAGCAGTCAGGCTAGGACAGGAAATGAAAAACTGTTTTTT. This encodes CASSQARTGNEKLFF.

The chain is built from TRBV28 and TRBJ1-2, with TRBD1 matching 7 bases. The trim removed 7 bases at V and 4 bases at J, leaving 6 bases unmatched. CDR1 is MDHEN and CDR2 is SYDVKM in the germline V gene. The CDR3 contains 13 residues. For the CDR3, the DNA is TGTGCCAGCAAGACGGGACAGATCTATGGCTACACCTTC. It specifies CASKTGQIYGYTF.

This clone was observed a few times. The chain combines TRBV11-2 with TRBJ1-1; D not certain. The CDR3 has 13 amino acids. V was trimmed by 3 bases and J by 1 base, leaving 6 bases between them. CDR1 is SGHAT, CDR2 FQNNGV, per germline. The CDR3 region is CASSFRGNTEAFF. Written as DNA, the CDR3 is TGTGCCAGCAGCTTCCGGGGGAACACTGAAGCTTTCTTT.

This rearrangement joins TRBV27 to TRBJ2-3; TRBD2 aligns across 8 bases. With V trimmed by 2 bases and J by 6 bases, 10 bases remained unmatched. The germline V gene encodes CDR1 MNHEY and CDR2 SMNVEV (reference sequence). The CDR3 length is 16 residues. CDR3 loop: CASSLGAGGAQDTQYF. The CDR3 DNA is TGTGCCAGCAGTTTAGGTGCGGGGGGCGCCCAGGATACGCAGTATTTT.

CDR3 protein: CASSQDNGGAAETQYF. The CDR3 DNA reads TGCGCCAGCAGCCAAGATAACGGGGGGGCAGCAGAGACCCAGTACTTC. The chain carries TRBV4-1 and TRBJ2-5, with 8 nucleotides matching TRBD2. V shed 0 bases and J 4 bases; nucleotides not matched to a gene: 7. Germline-derived CDR1 and CDR2 are MGHRA and YSYEKL. CDR3 size: 16 residues.

The chain joins TRBV6-5 to TRBJ1-2; D gene unclear. Germline CDR1 MNHEY, CDR2 SVGAGI. This CDR3 region has 13 residues. V lost 6 bases, J lost 6 bases, and 14 bases lay in between. Here the CDR3 reads CASRVSPRDGYTF. The DNA of the CDR3 is TGTGCCAGCAGGGTGTCTCCAAGAGATGGCTACACCTTC.

The chain combines TRBV5-6 with TRBJ1-6; the D is unclear. Trimming removed 0 bases at V and 8 bases at J, with 6 bases between. This CDR3 region has 13 residues. In germline, CDR1 is SGHDT, CDR2 YYEEEE. The CDR3 DNA reads as TGTGCCAGCAGCTTGGCCGGGGATTCACCCCTCCACTTT. It is translated as CASSLAGDSPLHF.